These T cell receptor beta chains were read from a single sample in a study of T cell changes during pregnancy in multiple sclerosis. Here immunoSEQ multiplex PCR was the method, and the copy in TCRdb shows in-frame clones only, minus some. The sample contains 30,000 or so clones, approximately 91% of which appear only once. The sequencing used CD8+ T cells from peripheral blood mononuclear cells, collected after pregnancy. The receptors were gathered from a female donor with multiple sclerosis, enrolled in a pregnancy study. The CDR3 runs from the conserved cysteine through the conserved F or W. Not all rows give a size; the values are once, few, many and, for expanded clones, a class.

>TRBV27|TRBJ1-2|NA
CASSLAAGFPFYGYTF
>TRBV15|TRBJ2-1|once
CATSRDQVYNEQFF
>TRBV6-1|TRBJ2-5|NA
CASSVSGGGTQYF
>TRBV28|TRBJ2-5|NA
CASRATPGQLQETQYF
>TRBV6-1|TRBJ1-2|NA
CASSESQVGQLYTF
>TRBV28|TRBJ2-7|NA
CASSRGLAGNYEQYF
>TRBV5-1|TRBJ2-5|NA
CASSLADRAQETQYF
>TRBV5-6|TRBJ2-2|NA
CASSLGVLLTGELFF
>TRBV12-2|TRBJ2-1|NA
CASRLEQQGPLHEQFF
>TRBV23-1|TRBJ2-2|NA
CASNLPSGSCTGELFF
>TRBV2|TRBJ2-7|NA
CASMRRQSSYEQYF
>TRBV15|TRBJ2-2|NA
CATSRLTSGTGELFF
>TRBV19|TRBJ2-7|NA
CASSIISGQGIYEQYF
>TRBV13|TRBJ2-3|NA
CASSLPAGGKDTQYF
>TRBV7-9|TRBJ2-7|NA
CASSFGTDGEQYF
>TRBV19|TRBJ1-2|once
CASAGIEVGYTF
>TRBV5-8|TRBJ1-2|NA
CASIGAGARKGYTF
>TRBV14|TRBJ1-4|NA
CASSNDRGRRNEKLFF
>TRBV7-9|TRBJ2-7|NA
CASSPQTGAYEQYF
>TRBV4-3|TRBJ2-7|NA
CASSQGARYPYEQYF
>TRBV7-6|TRBJ2-2|NA
CASSFGLAGTGELFF
>TRBV13|TRBJ2-1|NA
CASSLRASYNEQFF
>TRBV29-1|TRBJ2-7|NA
CSTLAGGSYEQYF
>TRBV19|TRBJ2-1|NA
CASTSASKGGNEQFF
>TRBV15|TRBJ2-5|NA
CATSRERLDQETQYF
>TRBV14|TRBJ1-2|NA
CASSQVQGLIYGYTF
>TRBV7-7|TRBJ2-1|NA
CASSEASGGTYNEQFF
>TRBV11-2|TRBJ2-5|NA
CASSLGPEETSQETQYF
>TRBV11-2|TRBJ2-5|NA
CASSPGGGNGETQYF
>TRBV5-4|TRBJ2-1|NA
CASSAGLAGYEQFF
>TRBV18|TRBJ2-7|NA
CASSPLDRGGEQYF
>TRBV27|TRBJ1-1|NA
CASRTRPNTEAFF
>TRBV4-3|TRBJ2-7|NA
CASSPQIGAKTYEQYF
>TRBV5-8|TRBJ2-2|NA
CASSLTEAGELFF
>TRBV9|TRBJ2-7|once
CASSPGRWTSPYEQYF
>TRBV6-6|TRBJ1-1|NA
CASSAGGSNTEAFF
>TRBV6-5|TRBJ1-5|NA
CASSENSGAQPQHF
>TRBV29-1|TRBJ1-2|NA
CSVERTDGHGYTF
>TRBV28|TRBJ1-2|once
CASSLSQGSGYTF
>TRBV11-3|TRBJ2-7|NA
CASSLGRSYEQYF